One sample yielded the 20 T cell receptor beta chains listed below, sequenced in a study of T cells in Graves' hyperthyroidism and ophthalmopathy. Amplified TCR beta CDR3 regions came from RNA transcripts. First-round RT-PCR of the TCR CDR3 relied on the HTBI primer set. TCRdb re-derived calls from the multiplex PCR reads in MiXCR, one entry per CDR3 protein. The sample includes around 340,000 distinct CDR3 sequences, 21% of them seen just once. The sample taken for sequencing was blood. The receptors derive from a woman aged 45-65 years with Graves' hyperthyroidism.

This clonotype was picked up a small number of times. V is TRBV12-3 or TRBV12-4 and J is TRBJ1-2; tentatively, D is TRBD1 (5 bases). The ends were cut back, 6 bases at V and 4 bases at J, with 15 bases in the middle. The CDR3 contains 14 residues. In DNA form, the CDR3 reads TGTGCCAGCAGACGGGACGGTGCCTTCTATGGCTACACCTTC. Its protein is CASRRDGAFYGYTF.

The CDR3 DNA follows: TGCAGCGTTGTGTCGGGGGGCGACGAGCAGTACTTC. Its protein product is CSVVSGGDEQYF. The rearrangement uses TRBV29-1 and TRBJ2-7, with a weak D call TRBD2 (7 bases). The CDR3 length is 12 residues. V was cut by 4 bases and J by 5 bases, with 12 bases left in between. Germline V gives CDR1 SQVTM, CDR2 ANQGSEA.

This chain links TRBV12-3 or TRBV12-4 with TRBJ2-5; D is possibly TRBD2 (5 bases). The V end lost 3 bases, the J end lost 6 bases, and 5 bases lay between the germline ends. This CDR3 contains 11 residues. The CDR3: CASSFGKTQYF. In DNA, the CDR3 is TGTGCCAGCAGTTTCGGGAAGACCCAGTACTTC.

This clonotype was observed at least ten times. J is TRBJ2-7 and V is TRBV19, with 12 bases that match TRBD2. The CDR3 extends over 14 amino acids. The germline V gene encodes CDR1 LNHDA and CDR2 SQIVND (reference sequence). The V gene end was trimmed by 4 bases and the J gene end by 7 bases; junction bases not matched to a gene: 5. In DNA form, the CDR3 reads TGTGCCAGTAGTAGACTAGCGGGAGAGCGGGAGCAGTACTTC. Translating gives CASSRLAGEREQYF.

This clonotype was seen repeatedly, ten times or more. The chain links TRBV20-1 to TRBJ2-1; the match to TRBD2 covers 11 bases. CDR3 size: 19 residues. After removal of 0 bases from V and 6 bases from J, the junction contained 16 bases not matched to a gene. CDR1 DFQATT and CDR2 SNEGSKA come from the germline V gene (reference sequence). The CDR3 sequence is CSARDPVPSGRRILNEQFF. DNA for the CDR3: TGCAGTGCTAGAGACCCCGTCCCTAGCGGGAGGCGGATACTCAATGAGCAGTTCTTC.

V usage is TRBV20-1 and J usage is TRBJ1-6, with D possibly TRBD1 on 6 matching bases. V was trimmed by 0 bases and J by 4 bases, leaving 19 bases between them. Germline V gives CDR1 DFQATT, CDR2 SNEGSKA (reference sequence). This CDR3 region has 18 residues. The CDR3: CSARDRAVGGSYNSPLHF. The CDR3 nucleotides read TGCAGTGCTAGAGATCGGGCGGTAGGGGGGTCATATAATTCACCCCTCCACTTT.

As concerns this clonotype: This may come from a read error, since a much larger clone is one base off. This chain uses TRBV6-1 with TRBJ2-1; D is unresolved. V lost 5 bases to trimming and J lost 13 bases, with 24 bases between them. In germline, CDR1 is MNHNS, CDR2 SASEGT. The CDR3 totals 15 residues. DNA of the CDR3: TGTGCCAGCAGTCTCTCGGGTACTCCCCGAGAGACCCAGTTCTTC. This encodes CASSLSGTPRETQFF.

A word on this clonotype: A much larger clone lies a single base off, so this may be a read error. Because it lacks the conserved phenylalanine or tryptophan at the end, this CDR3 is likely a read error. V is TRBV10-3 and J is TRBJ2-1, with 11 bases aligning to TRBD2. V gave up 4 bases and J gave up 2 bases; unmatched junction bases: 7. Per the germline V gene, CDR1 is ENHRY and CDR2 is SYGVKD. The CDR3 has 17 residues. The CDR3 protein is CAISGPLAGGTYNEQFS. In DNA form, the CDR3 reads TGTGCCATCAGTGGGCCCTTAGCGGGAGGGACCTACAATGAGCAGTTCTCC.

The table lists this clonotype with a few counts. V is TRBV6-1 and J is TRBJ2-1, with D tentatively TRBD2 (5 bases). Per germline, CDR1 MNHNS and CDR2 SASEGT. This CDR3 has 15 amino acids. V gave up 6 bases and J gave up 2 bases, with 14 bases separating them. In DNA, the CDR3 is TGTGCCAGCAGCCCCCAACCGGGAACCTACAATGAGCAGTTCTTC. This gives the protein CASSPQPGTYNEQFF.

Many counts were recorded for this clonotype. The chain recombines TRBV7-9 with TRBJ1-2, with a possible D match to TRBD1 (5 bases). V was clipped by 1 base and J by 5 bases, with 8 bases between them. This CDR3 spans 13 amino acids. The germline V gene encodes CDR1 SEHNR and CDR2 FQNEAQ (reference sequence). The CDR3 DNA sequence: TGTGCCAGCAGCTTAGGCAGGGATTATGGCTACACCTTC. Translation: CASSLGRDYGYTF.

This chain uses TRBV19 with TRBJ2-3, with D unclear. The CDR3 sequence is 13 residues long. V lost 7 bases, J lost 2 bases, and 10 bases lay in between. Germline V gene lookup returns CDR1 LNHDA and CDR2 SQIVND (reference sequence). This CDR3 is CASTGRYTDTQYF. CDR3 DNA: TGTGCCAGTACCGGACGTTACACAGATACGCAGTATTTT.

The rearrangement links TRBV2 to TRBJ2-5; TRBD2 matches 14 bases. Trimming removed 4 bases from V and 5 bases from J; junction bases left unmatched: 9. This CDR3 region has 17 residues. The germline V gene has CDR1 SNHLY and CDR2 FYNNEI. CDR3 coding DNA: TGTGCCAGCAGTGCCGGACTAGCGGGAGGCCGCGCGGAGACCCAGTACTTC. It codes for CASSAGLAGGRAETQYF.

This rearrangement joins TRBV6-9 to TRBJ2-2, with 8 positions matching TRBD1. Trimming at V came to 3 bases and at J to 5 bases, leaving 8 bases not matched to a gene. Per the germline V gene, CDR1 is MNHGY and CDR2 is SVAAGI. The CDR3 length is 16 residues. Here the CDR3 DNA reads TGTGCCAGCAGTTACTTCGACCACAGGGGGACCGGGGAGCTGTTTTTT. Its translation: CASSYFDHRGTGELFF.

Concerning this clonotype: Possible read error: a much larger clone is one base away. The J gene is TRBJ2-3, the V gene TRBV3-1; 9 bases line up with TRBD1. The trim removed 5 bases at V and 3 bases at J, leaving 6 bases unmatched. From germline, CDR1 is LGHDT and CDR2 YNNKEL (reference sequence). The CDR3 sequence is 15 residues long. This chain's CDR3 is CASSVTGGDTDTQYF. CDR3 coding DNA: TGTGCCAGCAGCGTGACAGGGGGGGATACAGATACGCAGTATTTT.

This clonotype was seen just once. Possible read error: a much larger clone is one base away. The gene calls are TRBV28 and TRBJ2-1; no firm D call. The CDR3 consists of 14 residues. The germline CDR1 and CDR2 sequences are MDHEN and SYDVKM. Here the CDR3 DNA reads TGTGCCAGCAGTTCTAGGAGCTCCTACAGTGAGCAGTTCTTC. It yields the protein CASSSRSSYSEQFF.

A remark on this clonotype: A read error may explain this, as a much larger clone is one base away. The chain combines TRBV25-1 with TRBJ1-1, with a tentative D call TRBD1 (6 bases). Germline CDR1 is MGHDK and CDR2 is SYGVNS. This CDR3 comprises 17 residues. CDR3 sequence: CASSSPHGDTTNTGAFF. The CDR3 nucleotides are TGTGCCAGCAGTTCCCCCCATGGGGACACAACTAACACTGGAGCTTTCTTT.

This clonotype was detected ten times or more. In DNA form, the CDR3 reads TGCGCCAGCAGCTTGTATCCAGCCTACGAGCAGTACTTC. Its translation: CASSLYPAYEQYF. This rearrangement joins TRBV5-1 to TRBJ2-7; D gene uncertain. With 1 base removed from V and 2 bases from J, the gap between germline ends came to 7 bases. The length of the CDR3 is 13 residues. Germline loops: CDR1 SGHRS, CDR2 YFSETQ. Based on the CDR3 plus reference TRBV5-1 and TRBJ2-7, the full variable domain is KAGVTQTPRYLIKTRGQQVTLSCSPISGHRSVSWYQQTPGQGLQFLFEYFSETQRNKGNFPGRFSGRQFSNSRSEMNVSTLELGDSALYLCASSLYPAYEQYFGPGTRLTVT.

This clonotype was seen at least ten times. V is TRBV18 and J is TRBJ2-1; the match to TRBD2 covers 8 bases. The ends lost 1 base at V and 3 bases at J; junction bases unmatched: 2. This CDR3 contains 15 residues. The germline gives CDR1 KGHSH, CDR2 LQKENI. The CDR3 loop is CASSPQRGIYNEQFF. Here the CDR3 DNA reads TGTGCCAGCTCACCACAGCGGGGGATCTACAATGAGCAGTTCTTC.

This clonotype came up many times. This rearrangement joins TRBV28 to TRBJ2-1; D perhaps matches TRBD1 (5 bases). V was cut by 2 bases and J by 2 bases, with 13 bases left in between. This CDR3 has 16 residues. Germline loops: CDR1 MDHEN, CDR2 SYDVKM. The CDR3 sequence is CASSLRGSLPYNEQFF. The CDR3 DNA follows: TGTGCCAGCAGTTTAAGGGGCTCTCTACCCTACAATGAGCAGTTCTTC.

The rearrangement links TRBV7-2 to TRBJ2-5; 13 bases line up with TRBD2. The CDR3 contains 18 residues. Per germline, CDR1 SGHTA and CDR2 FQGNSA. V lost 1 base and J lost 3; bases outside the gene matches: 8. In nucleotides, the CDR3 is TGTGCCAGCAGCTTAGGGACTAGCGGGAGAAGGTTCGAAGAGACCCAGTACTTC. It specifies CASSLGTSGRRFEETQYF.